These 30 T cell receptor beta chains originate from one sample sequenced in a study. In TCRdb, the 5' RACE reads were re-called with MiXCR into one record per CDR3 protein. The table lists some 62,000 distinct CDR3 sequences, approximately 22% of them singletons. Sequenced input: memory CD4+ T cells sorted from a lymph node. Documented subset: memory CD4+ T cells, CD4+CD45RO+CD25-. All receptors derive from a female donor with breast cancer.

The table lists this clonotype with a few counts. The chain employs TRBV2 and TRBJ1-4; tentatively, D is TRBD1 (5 bases). CDR3 length equals 12 residues. Trimming cost V 4 bases and J 6 bases, with 6 bases left between them. The germline V gene encodes CDR1 SNHLY and CDR2 FYNNEI. DNA for the CDR3: TGTGCCAGCAGTGTGACAGATGAAAAACTGTTTTTT. This translates into CASSVTDEKLFF. Combining the CDR3 with reference TRBV2 and TRBJ1-4 gives the whole variable domain EPEVTQTPSHQVTQMGQEVILRCVPISNHLYFYWYRQILGQKVEFLVSFYNNEISEKSEIFDDQFSVERPDGSNFTLKIRSTKLEDSAMYFCASSVTDEKLFFGSGTQLSVL.

The chain links TRBV5-1 to TRBJ2-5, with 8 nucleotides matching TRBD1. V trimming: 4 bases; J trimming: 4 bases; junction bases outside the gene matches: 3. The CDR3 sequence is 13 residues long. Per the germline V gene, CDR1 is SGHRS and CDR2 is YFSETQ. The CDR3 DNA is TGCGCCAGCAGCGATGGACAGGGAGAGACCCAGTACTTC. Amino acid sequence: CASSDGQGETQYF.

Concerning this clonotype: A read error is possible here, since a much larger clone lies one base away. Given the absence of the conserved phenylalanine or tryptophan at the CDR3 end, a read error is likely. The genes are TRBV6-2 or TRBV6-3 and TRBJ1-1, with D unclear. V shed 2 bases and J shed 1 base, with 5 bases lying between them. The CDR3 is made up of 13 amino acids. Germline V gives CDR1 MNHEY, CDR2 SVGEGT. CDR3 in DNA: TGTGCCAGCAGTTACACGCCGAACACTGAAGCTTTCTCT. It is translated as CASSYTPNTEAFS.

This clonotype was observed a few times. The chain recombines TRBV7-2 with TRBJ1-2; 10 positions agree with TRBD1. The germline V gene encodes CDR1 SGHTA and CDR2 FQGNSA. V was clipped by 4 bases and J by 4 bases; unmatched bases: 6. The CDR3 is 15 residues long. CDR3 bases: TGTGCCAGCAGCTCGACAGGGGGCGCAGGCTATGGCTACACCTTC. Protein product: CASSSTGGAGYGYTF. The full variable domain, in which reference TRBV7-2 and TRBJ1-2 provide the parts outside the CDR3, is GAGVSQSPSNKVTEKGKDVELRCDPISGHTALYWYRQSLGQGLEFLIYFQGNSAPDKSGLPSDRFSAERTGGSVSTLTIQRTQQEDSAVYLCASSSTGGAGYGYTFGSGTRLTVV.

This clonotype was counted a few times. This chain uses TRBV20-1 with TRBJ2-7; TRBD1 or TRBD2 may be the D gene (5 bases each). This CDR3 comprises 17 residues. The V gene lost 3 bases and the J gene lost 1 base, with 22 bases spanning the gap. CDR1 is DFQATT, CDR2 SNEGSKA, per germline (reference sequence). The CDR3 protein is CSARGFGARDVSYEQYF. Written as DNA, the CDR3 is TGCAGTGCTAGGGGTTTTGGGGCCAGGGACGTTTCCTACGAGCAGTACTTC.

This clonotype was recorded many times. The genes are TRBV5-1 and TRBJ2-1; possibly TRBD2 for D (6 bases). This CDR3 has 16 amino acids. The ends were cut back, 5 bases at V and 1 base at J, with 16 bases in the middle. Looked up from germline, CDR1 is SGHRS and CDR2 is YFSETQ. CDR3 loop: CASSTPSGSSYNEQFF. In nucleotides, the CDR3 is TGCGCCAGCAGTACACCGAGCGGGTCGTCCTACAATGAGCAGTTCTTC.

This clonotype is classed as medium-sized. The V and J genes are TRBV6-2 or TRBV6-3 and TRBJ1-1; no definite D call. This CDR3 comprises 15 residues. Germline V gene lookup returns CDR1 MNHEY and CDR2 SVGEGT. V was clipped by 2 bases and J by 4 bases, with 14 bases between them. The CDR3 sequence is CASSYPASVGTEAFF. CDR3 DNA sequence: TGTGCCAGCAGTTACCCAGCCTCCGTCGGCACTGAAGCTTTCTTT.

In this sample, this clonotype turned up many times. The chain carries TRBV6-1 and TRBJ1-1; 7 bases are shared with TRBD1. J was trimmed by 0 bases and V by 7 bases; bases with no gene match: 8. The germline gives CDR1 MNHNS, CDR2 SASEGT. CDR3 length equals 15 residues. The DNA for the CDR3 is TGTGCCAGCATGACATCGGGACAGCTGAACACTGAAGCTTTCTTT. The encoded protein is CASMTSGQLNTEAFF.

This clonotype occurred a few times. The gene calls are TRBV5-1 and TRBJ1-1; D not resolved. Germline loops: CDR1 SGHRS, CDR2 YFSETQ. The CDR3 runs to 13 residues. The V end was cut by 4 bases, the J end by 1 base, with 8 bases between. The CDR3: CASSPPENTEAFF. Written as DNA, the CDR3 is TGCGCCAGCAGCCCTCCGGAGAACACTGAAGCTTTCTTT.

Concerning this clonotype itself: A much larger clone is a single base away; this may be a read error. The CDR3 carries no conserved terminal phenylalanine or tryptophan, so it likely arises from a read error. This chain connects TRBV24-1 to TRBJ1-5, with unresolved D. Trimming removed 6 bases from V and 7 bases from J, with 12 bases in between. The germline gives CDR1 KGHDR, CDR2 SFDVKD. This CDR3 spans 13 amino acids. In DNA form, the CDR3 reads TGTGCCACCAGTAGGTCGACGGGGCAGCCCCAGCATTTG. This translates into CATSRSTGQPQHL.

CDR3 residues: CASSSSNGVQYF. The CDR3, as DNA: TGTGCCAGTAGCTCGTCAAACGGTGTGCAGTACTTC. This chain joins TRBV9 and TRBJ2-7, with D uncertain. Germline V gives CDR1 SGDLS, CDR2 YYNGEE. V gave up 8 bases and J gave up 9 bases, with 18 bases separating them. This CDR3 is 12 amino acids long.

This clonotype has just one count. The V and J genes are TRBV7-2 and TRBJ2-1, with D possibly TRBD2 on 5 matching bases. Germline V gene data show CDR1 as SGHTA and CDR2 as FQGNSA. The CDR3 sequence is 13 residues long. Trimming removed 3 bases at V and 9 bases at J, with 12 bases between. The CDR3 DNA reads TGTACCAGCAGCTTGGGAGACTCCTCTGAGCAGTTCTTC. Encoded protein: CTSSLGDSSEQFF.

This clonotype has a count of ten or more. V is TRBV9 and J is TRBJ2-7; D is unresolved. Germline assignment: CDR1 SGDLS and CDR2 YYNGEE. CDR3 length equals 13 residues. V was trimmed by 0 bases and J by 7 bases, leaving 11 bases between them. This chain's CDR3 is CASSVEVVGEQYF. CDR3 nucleotides: TGTGCCAGCAGCGTAGAGGTAGTGGGGGAGCAGTACTTC.

The genes are TRBV5-1 and TRBJ2-3; a weak D match, TRBD2 (6 bases). The CDR3 is 15 residues long. V lost 3 bases, J lost 3 bases, and 14 bases lay in between. CDR1 SGHRS and CDR2 YFSETQ come from the germline V gene. CDR3 sequence: CASSSGSSDTDTQYF. DNA of the CDR3: TGCGCCAGCAGCTCCGGGTCTAGCGATACAGATACGCAGTATTTT. Variable domain in full (rest from reference TRBV5-1 and TRBJ2-3): KAGVTQTPRYLIKTRGQQVTLSCSPISGHRSVSWYQQTPGQGLQFLFEYFSETQRNKGNFPGRFSGRQFSNSRSEMNVSTLELGDSALYLCASSSGSSDTDTQYFGPGTRLTVL.

In this sample, this clonotype turned up a few times. This chain links TRBV11-1 with TRBJ2-3, with D possibly TRBD2 on 6 matching bases. Germline values: CDR1 SGHAT, CDR2 FQDESV (reference sequence). V was clipped by 4 bases and J by 0 bases, with 14 bases between them. The CDR3 runs to 16 residues. CDR3 amino acids: CASSSYSGTSTDTQYF. DNA for the CDR3: TGTGCCAGCAGCTCATACTCCGGGACTAGCACAGATACGCAGTATTTT.

This clonotype has just a few counts. This chain joins TRBV5-4 and TRBJ2-4; D might be TRBD2 (6 bases). This CDR3 region has 17 residues. The V gene lost 3 bases and the J gene lost 0 bases, with 16 bases spanning the gap. Germline CDR1 SGHNT, CDR2 YYREEE (reference sequence). The CDR3 loop reads CASSYSFTGLAKNIQYF. The CDR3 DNA is TGTGCCAGCAGCTATTCTTTCACGGGACTAGCCAAAAACATTCAGTACTTC.

Worth noting for this clonotype: This may stem from a read error, because a much larger clone lies one nucleotide away. The rearrangement uses TRBV7-3 and TRBJ1-1; D is perhaps TRBD1 (5 bases). Trimming left V 5 bases short and J 1 base short, with 8 bases between. Germline V gene data show CDR1 as SGHTA and CDR2 as FQGTGA. The CDR3 contains 13 residues. CDR3 in amino acids: CASSPGPNTEAFF. The CDR3 nucleotides read TGTGCCAGCAGCCCGGGGCCGAACACTGAAGCTTTCTTT.

The sample holds a few counts of this clonotype. This chain joins TRBV7-3 and TRBJ2-3; D remains ambiguous. CDR1 and CDR2 from the germline V gene are SGHTA and FQGTGA. Trimming removed 5 bases from V and 2 bases from J, with 8 bases in between. The CDR3 has 13 amino acids. CDR3 nucleotide sequence: TGTGCCAGCAGCCTCATCTCCACAGATACGCAGTATTTT. As protein: CASSLISTDTQYF. The variable domain in full, with the rest retrieved from reference TRBV7-3 and TRBJ2-3, is GAGVSQTPSNKVTEKGKYVELRCDPISGHTALYWYRQSLGQGPEFLIYFQGTGAADDSGLPNDRFFAVRPEGSVSTLKIQRTERGDSAVYLCASSLISTDTQYFGPGTRLTVL.

This clonotype was observed many times. This chain joins TRBV29-1 and TRBJ1-5, with D possibly matching TRBD1 (6 bases). Trimming cost V 2 bases and J 16 bases, with 12 bases left between them. The CDR3 is 10 residues long. Germline CDR1 and CDR2: SQVTM and ANQGSEA. The CDR3 sequence is CSVERTRGHF. The CDR3 DNA sequence: TGCAGCGTTGAAAGGACCAGGGGTCATTTT.

There are many counts of this clonotype. This chain uses TRBV11-3 with TRBJ2-1; D not certain. CDR1 and CDR2 (germline): SGHNT, YENEEA. The CDR3 is made up of 15 amino acids. The V end was cut by 4 bases, the J end by 0 bases, with 10 bases between. The CDR3 sequence: CASSSRSGSYNEQFF. CDR3 DNA: TGTGCCAGCAGCTCTCGGTCGGGCTCCTACAATGAGCAGTTCTTC. Full variable domain (outside the CDR3, taken from reference TRBV11-3 and TRBJ2-1): EAGVVQSPRYKIIEKKQPVAFWCNPISGHNTLYWYLQNLGQGPELLIRYENEEAVDDSQLPKDRFSAERLKGVDSTLKIQPAELGDSAVYLCASSSRSGSYNEQFFGPGTRLTVL.

This clonotype was detected many times. The rearrangement joins TRBV4-1 to TRBJ2-7; D is unresolved. CDR1 is MGHRA and CDR2 is YSYEKL in the germline V gene. The CDR3 has 13 residues. V lost 0 bases and J lost 3, with 6 bases in between. Here the CDR3 reads CASSQEGGYEQYF. The CDR3 DNA sequence: TGCGCCAGCAGCCAAGAAGGCGGCTACGAGCAGTACTTC.

The chain has TRBV9 and TRBJ2-4; D is unclear. From germline, CDR1 is SGDLS and CDR2 YYNGEE. The CDR3 runs to 12 residues. Deletions cut 6 bases from V and 0 bases from J, with 4 bases between. The CDR3 protein is CASTEAKNIQYF. For the CDR3, the DNA is TGTGCCAGCACTGAAGCCAAAAACATTCAGTACTTC.

CDR3 coding DNA: TGTGCCAGCAGCTTAGTCATCAGCACAGATACGCAGTATTTT. Protein product: CASSLVISTDTQYF. The V gene is TRBV7-2, the J gene TRBJ2-3, with D uncertain. The CDR3 is made up of 14 amino acids. Germline CDR1 reads SGHTA; CDR2 reads FQGNSA. V lost 1 base to trimming and J lost 0 bases, with 5 bases between them.

The chain uses TRBV6-2 or TRBV6-3 and TRBJ1-1; no clear D gene. Deletions cut 2 bases from V and 0 bases from J, with 7 bases between. Germline V lookup: CDR1 MNHEY, CDR2 SVGEGT. The CDR3 spans 14 residues. DNA for the CDR3: TGTGCCAGCAGTTACACCAGCCTGAACACTGAAGCTTTCTTT. It encodes CASSYTSLNTEAFF.

The V gene is TRBV7-3, the J gene TRBJ2-2, with a tentative D call TRBD2 (6 bases). CDR3 length: 14 amino acids. Germline V gene lookup returns CDR1 SGHTA and CDR2 FQGTGA. V was trimmed by 5 bases and J by 4 bases, leaving 11 bases between them. The DNA for the CDR3 is TGTGCCAGCAGCGCTAGACTAGGCACCGGGGAGCTGTTTTTT. This encodes CASSARLGTGELFF.

This clonotype was observed at least ten times. CDR3: CASSATSNTEAFF. CDR3 coding DNA: TGTGCCAGCAGTGCTACAAGCAACACTGAAGCTTTCTTT. The chain uses TRBV6-2 or TRBV6-3 and TRBJ1-1, with no clear D. The CDR3 extends over 13 amino acids. V lost 5 bases to trimming and J lost 2 bases, with 9 bases between them. Germline V gives CDR1 MNHEY, CDR2 SVGEGT.

This clonotype was seen at least ten times. V gene TRBV6-5 combines with J gene TRBJ1-1, with TRBD1 matching over 7 bases. The CDR3 totals 13 residues. Losses at the gene ends were 6 bases for V and 7 bases for J; bases not matched to a gene: 8. CDR1 is MNHEY, CDR2 SVGAGI, per germline. This chain's CDR3 is CASSRSRDSEAFF. The CDR3 nucleotides read TGTGCCAGCAGCCGAAGCCGGGACAGTGAAGCTTTCTTT.

This clonotype was picked up a small number of times. The chain uses TRBV7-9 and TRBJ1-1, with 8 nucleotides matching TRBD1. V gave up 4 bases and J gave up 1 base; unmatched junction bases: 14. Per germline, CDR1 SEHNR and CDR2 FQNEAQ (reference sequence). The CDR3 is 18 residues long. The CDR3 nucleotides read TGTGCCAGCAGCTCGGGGCCAGACAGGGGAGGTTGGAACACTGAAGCTTTCTTT. Amino acids: CASSSGPDRGGWNTEAFF.

Concerning this clonotype: A much larger clonotype is one base distant, so this may be a read error. The chain has TRBV6-5 and TRBJ1-1; no clear D. Germline-derived CDR1 and CDR2 are MNHEY and SVGAGI. V was trimmed by 4 bases and J by 3 bases, leaving 12 bases between them. The CDR3 totals 14 residues. The CDR3 DNA is TGTGCCAGCAGTTGCGCGTATTCTTACACTGAAGCTTTCTTT. As protein: CASSCAYSYTEAFF.

The V gene is TRBV29-1, the J gene TRBJ2-2; 9 bases align to TRBD2. Germline V gene lookup returns CDR1 SQVTM and CDR2 ANQGSEA. J was trimmed by 8 bases and V by 7 bases; bases with no gene match: 17. This CDR3 has 16 residues. The CDR3 loop is CSGGGGGRAKLGELFF. The CDR3 DNA reads TGCAGCGGCGGGGGCGGCGGGAGGGCCAAATTGGGGGAGCTGTTTTTT.